This paragraph reports one T cell receptor (beta chain). Its matching antigen is unknown. Vbeta (60) and Jbeta (13) primers were used in the PCR. Measured with immunoSEQ multiplex PCR; TCRdb has only the in-frame clones, and not every one. The sample records over 150,000 clones, more than 65% being singletons. The sample belongs to a study of cytomegalovirus exposure and HLA in healthy donors. Germline assignment: CDR1 SGHRS and CDR2 YFSETQ. The CDR3 loop spans 17 amino acids. J gave up 5 bases and V 0 bases, and 8 bases lay outside the gene matches. Whole-study findings and limits: In a later analysis, a missense DCLRE1C variant was linked to TCR beta V- and J-gene trimming. In a later analysis, productive TCRs from donors in an Asian-associated ancestry cluster reportedly carried fewer N-insertions than the cohort mean. A list of roughly 180 TCR beta chains associated with cytomegalovirus was given.

The V call is TRBV5-1, the J call TRBJ2-1, with TRBD2 identical over 10 bases. This TCR came from a woman between 45 and 60 years old in good health and CMV-seronegative. Sequencing was performed on PBMCs. CDR3 sequence: CASSLGPSGSLDNEQFF. The CDR3 DNA follows: TGCGCCAGCAGCTTGGGACCTAGCGGGAGTCTTGACAATGAGCAGTTCTTC. Full variable domain (rest looked up from reference TRBV5-1 and TRBJ2-1): KAGVTQTPRYLIKTRGQQVTLSCSPISGHRSVSWYQQTPGQGLQFLFEYFSETQRNKGNFPGRFSGRQFSNSRSEMNVSTLELGDSALYLCASSLGPSGSLDNEQFFGPGTRLTVL.